These 5 T cell receptor beta chains share one sample of origin, sequenced in a study of identifying expanded T cells in peripheral blood. Profiled with immunoSEQ multiplex PCR; TCRdb holds only in-frame clones, not every one. There are over 100,000 clones in the sample; 88% occur only once, and about 7.7% lies in the top ten. The sample consisted of blood. The receptors were gathered from a person aged 18 to 70 in good health.

The count of this clone is one. The chain couples TRBV7-6 to TRBJ2-3; 7 bases are shared with TRBD2. Losses at the gene ends were 2 bases for V and 1 base for J; bases not matched to a gene: 6. This CDR3 contains 16 residues. Per the germline V gene, CDR1 is SGHVS and CDR2 is FNYEAQ. The CDR3 DNA is TGTGCCAGCAGCTTACGCGGGAGTCCAGGCACAGATACGCAGTATTTT. Protein: CASSLRGSPGTDTQYF.

This rearrangement joins TRBV5-6 to TRBJ1-2; a weak D match, TRBD1 (6 bases). The CDR3 runs 15 residues. V lost 2 bases, J lost 6 bases, and 17 bases lay in between. CDR1 is SGHDT, CDR2 YYEEEE, per germline. As DNA, the CDR3 is TGTGCCAGCAGCTTTGGGGGACAAGGGCTTAATGGCTACACCTTC. This encodes CASSFGGQGLNGYTF.

The CDR3 DNA sequence: TGTGCCAGCAGGCTCGACAGGGGGCTGGGGACCGGGGAGCTGTTTTTT. The encoded protein is CASRLDRGLGTGELFF. This chain uses TRBV5-4 with TRBJ2-2, with TRBD1 matching over 10 bases. The trim removed 5 bases at V and 5 bases at J, leaving 9 bases unmatched. The CDR3 totals 16 residues. Germline CDR1 and CDR2: SGHNT and YYREEE (reference sequence).

V is TRBV28 and J is TRBJ2-7, with D perhaps matching TRBD1 or TRBD2 (5 bases each). The V gene's germline CDR1 is MDHEN and CDR2 SYDVKM. The CDR3 consists of 16 residues. Trimming pared 2 bases from V and 2 bases from J, leaving 16 bases between. The CDR3 protein is CASSLGGATGTYEQYF. CDR3 DNA: TGTGCCAGCAGTTTAGGGGGAGCAACAGGAACCTACGAGCAGTACTTC.

The chain carries TRBV7-9 and TRBJ2-5; D might be TRBD1 or TRBD2, each matching 6 bases. Germline CDR1 SEHNR, CDR2 FQNEAQ (reference sequence). The V end was cut by 5 bases, the J end by 0 bases, with 10 bases between. There are 14 residues in the CDR3. CDR3 DNA sequence: TGTGCCAGCAGCCGAGGGGGGTACCAAGAGACCCAGTACTTC. Its translation: CASSRGGYQETQYF.